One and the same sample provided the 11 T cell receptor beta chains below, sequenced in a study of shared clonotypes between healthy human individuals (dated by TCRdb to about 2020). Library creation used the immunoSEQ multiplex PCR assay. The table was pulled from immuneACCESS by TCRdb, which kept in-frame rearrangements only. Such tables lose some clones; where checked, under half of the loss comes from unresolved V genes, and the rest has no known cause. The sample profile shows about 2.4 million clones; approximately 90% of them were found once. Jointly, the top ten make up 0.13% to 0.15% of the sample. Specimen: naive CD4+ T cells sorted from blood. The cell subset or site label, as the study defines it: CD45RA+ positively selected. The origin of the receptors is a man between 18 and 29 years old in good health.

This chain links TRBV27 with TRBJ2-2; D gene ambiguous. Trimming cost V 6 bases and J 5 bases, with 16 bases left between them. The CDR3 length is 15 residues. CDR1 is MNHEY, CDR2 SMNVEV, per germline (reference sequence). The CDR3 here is CASSPRVIGTGELFF. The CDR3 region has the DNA TGTGCCAGCAGCCCTAGGGTAATTGGGACCGGGGAGCTGTTTTTT.

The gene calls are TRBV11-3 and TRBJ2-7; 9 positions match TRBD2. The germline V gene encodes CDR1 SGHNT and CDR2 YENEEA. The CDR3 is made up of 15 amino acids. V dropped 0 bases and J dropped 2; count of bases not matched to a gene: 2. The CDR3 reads CASSLERGGPYEQYF. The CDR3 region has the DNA TGTGCCAGCAGCTTAGAGCGGGGGGGCCCCTACGAGCAGTACTTC. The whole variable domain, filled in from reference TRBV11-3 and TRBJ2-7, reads EAGVVQSPRYKIIEKKQPVAFWCNPISGHNTLYWYLQNLGQGPELLIRYENEEAVDDSQLPKDRFSAERLKGVDSTLKIQPAELGDSAVYLCASSLERGGPYEQYFGPGTRLTVT.

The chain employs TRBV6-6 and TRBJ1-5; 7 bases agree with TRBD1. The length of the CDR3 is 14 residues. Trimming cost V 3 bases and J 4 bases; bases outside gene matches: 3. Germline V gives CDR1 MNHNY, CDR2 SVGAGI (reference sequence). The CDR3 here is CASSYGTENQPQHF. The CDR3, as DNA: TGTGCCAGCAGTTATGGGACAGAAAATCAGCCCCAGCATTTT.

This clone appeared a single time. The CDR3 here is CASSRLPGATEAFF. In nucleotides, the CDR3 is TGTGCCAGCAGCCGGCTCCCGGGGGCCACTGAAGCTTTCTTT. The V gene is TRBV6-5, the J gene TRBJ1-1; maybe TRBD1 (6 bases). The V end was cut by 6 bases, the J end by 4 bases, with 15 bases between. Germline V CDR1 and CDR2: MNHEY, SVGAGI. This CDR3 is 14 amino acids long.

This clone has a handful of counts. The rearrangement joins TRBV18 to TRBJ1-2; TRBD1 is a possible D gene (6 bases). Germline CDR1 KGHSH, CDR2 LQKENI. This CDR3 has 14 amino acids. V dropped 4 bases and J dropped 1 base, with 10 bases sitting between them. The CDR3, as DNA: TGTGCCAGCTCACGACTGGACAGTAACTATGGCTACACCTTC. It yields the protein CASSRLDSNYGYTF.

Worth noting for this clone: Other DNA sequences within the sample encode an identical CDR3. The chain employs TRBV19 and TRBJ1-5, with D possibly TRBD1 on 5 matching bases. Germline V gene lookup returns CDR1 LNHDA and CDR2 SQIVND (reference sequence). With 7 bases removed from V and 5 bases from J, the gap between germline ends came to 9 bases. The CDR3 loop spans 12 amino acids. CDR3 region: CASKVGDQPQHF. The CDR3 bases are TGTGCCAGTAAGGTGGGGGATCAGCCCCAGCATTTT.

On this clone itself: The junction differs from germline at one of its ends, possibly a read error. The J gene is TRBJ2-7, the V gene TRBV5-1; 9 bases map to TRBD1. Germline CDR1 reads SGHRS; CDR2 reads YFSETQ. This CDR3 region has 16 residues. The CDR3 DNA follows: TGCGCCAGCAGATTGGATCCGGGACAGGGAGGGTACGAGCAGTACTTC. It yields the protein CASRLDPGQGGYEQYF.

CDR3 bases: TGTGCCAGCAGCGTAGAGGGGCTTCAGGCGCGCGGCTACACCTTC. Translation: CASSVEGLQARGYTF. This sequence joins TRBV9 and TRBJ1-2; D might be TRBD1 (5 bases). This CDR3 comprises 15 residues. The V end was cut by 0 bases, the J end by 8 bases, with 17 bases between. From germline, CDR1 is SGDLS and CDR2 YYNGEE. Full variable domain (rest looked up from reference TRBV9 and TRBJ1-2): DSGVTQTPKHLITATGQRVTLRCSPRSGDLSVYWYQQSLDQGLQFLIQYYNGEERAKGNILERFSAQQFPDLHSELNLSSLELGDSALYFCASSVEGLQARGYTFGSGTRLTVV.

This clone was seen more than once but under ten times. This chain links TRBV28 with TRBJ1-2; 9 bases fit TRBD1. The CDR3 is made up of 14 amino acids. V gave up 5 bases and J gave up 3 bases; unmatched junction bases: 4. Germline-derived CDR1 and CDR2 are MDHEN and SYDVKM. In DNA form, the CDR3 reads TGTGCCAGCAGTACAGGGGGCAGGGACTATGGCTACACCTTC. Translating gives CASSTGGRDYGYTF.

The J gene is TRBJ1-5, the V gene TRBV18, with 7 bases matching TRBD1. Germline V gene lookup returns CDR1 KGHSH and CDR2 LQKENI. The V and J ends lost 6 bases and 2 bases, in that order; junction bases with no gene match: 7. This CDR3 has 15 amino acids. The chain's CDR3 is CASSQQGTGNQPQHF. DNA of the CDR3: TGTGCCAGCTCCCAGCAGGGGACAGGCAATCAGCCCCAGCATTTT. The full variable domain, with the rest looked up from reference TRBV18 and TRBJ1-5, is NAGVMQNPRHLVRRRGQEARLRCSPMKGHSHVYWYRQLPEEGLKFMVYLQKENIIDESGMPKERFSAEFPKEGPSILRIQQVVRGDSAAYFCASSQQGTGNQPQHFGDGTRLSIL.

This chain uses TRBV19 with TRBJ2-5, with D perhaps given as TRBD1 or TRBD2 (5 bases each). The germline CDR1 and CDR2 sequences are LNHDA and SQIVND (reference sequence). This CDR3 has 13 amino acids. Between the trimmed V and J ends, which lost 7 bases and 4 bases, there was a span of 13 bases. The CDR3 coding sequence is TGTGCCAGTAATCGGGGCACCGGAGAGACCCAGTACTTC. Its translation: CASNRGTGETQYF.